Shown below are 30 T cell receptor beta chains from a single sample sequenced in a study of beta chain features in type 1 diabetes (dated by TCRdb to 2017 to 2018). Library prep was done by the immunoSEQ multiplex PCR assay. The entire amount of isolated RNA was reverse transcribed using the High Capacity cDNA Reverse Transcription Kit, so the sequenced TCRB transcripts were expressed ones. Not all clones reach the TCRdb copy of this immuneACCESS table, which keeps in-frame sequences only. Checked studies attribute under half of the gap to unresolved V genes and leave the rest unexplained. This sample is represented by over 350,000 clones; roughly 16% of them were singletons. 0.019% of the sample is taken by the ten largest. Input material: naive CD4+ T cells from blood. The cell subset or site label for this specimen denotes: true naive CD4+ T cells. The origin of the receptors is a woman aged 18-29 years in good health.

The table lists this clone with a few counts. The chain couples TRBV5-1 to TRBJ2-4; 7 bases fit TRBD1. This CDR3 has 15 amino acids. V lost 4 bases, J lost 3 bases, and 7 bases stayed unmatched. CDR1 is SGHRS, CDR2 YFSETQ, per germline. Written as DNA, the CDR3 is TGCGCCAGCAGCCCCACAGGGGCTCGCAAAAACATTCAGTACTTC. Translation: CASSPTGARKNIQYF.

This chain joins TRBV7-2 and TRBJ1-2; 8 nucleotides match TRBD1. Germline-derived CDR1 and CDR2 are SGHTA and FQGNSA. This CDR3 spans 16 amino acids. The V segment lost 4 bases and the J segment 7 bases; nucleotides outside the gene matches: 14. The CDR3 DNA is TGTGCCAGCAGCTCTTTTCACGGGACAGGTTTGAGTGGCTACACCTTC. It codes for CASSSFHGTGLSGYTF.

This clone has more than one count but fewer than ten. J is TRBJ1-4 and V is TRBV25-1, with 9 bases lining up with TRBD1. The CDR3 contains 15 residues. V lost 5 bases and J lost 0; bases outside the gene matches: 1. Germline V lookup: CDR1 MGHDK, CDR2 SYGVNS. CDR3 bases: TGTGCCAGCAGTCGACAGGGGGCAACTAATGAAAAACTGTTTTTT. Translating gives CASSRQGATNEKLFF.

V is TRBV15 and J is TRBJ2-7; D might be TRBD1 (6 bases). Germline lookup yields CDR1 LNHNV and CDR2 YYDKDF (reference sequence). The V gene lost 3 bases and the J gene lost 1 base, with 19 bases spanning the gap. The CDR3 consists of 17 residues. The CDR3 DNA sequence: TGTGCCACCAGCAGGGCCCAAACGGACAGAAGATCCTACGAGCAGTACTTC. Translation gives CATSRAQTDRRSYEQYF.

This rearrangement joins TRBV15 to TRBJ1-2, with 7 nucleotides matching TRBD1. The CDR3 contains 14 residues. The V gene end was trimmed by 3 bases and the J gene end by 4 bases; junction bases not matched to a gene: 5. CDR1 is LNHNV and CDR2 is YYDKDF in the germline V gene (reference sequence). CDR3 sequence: CATSSRGGLYGYTF. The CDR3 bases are TGTGCCACCAGCAGCCGAGGGGGCCTCTATGGCTACACCTTC.

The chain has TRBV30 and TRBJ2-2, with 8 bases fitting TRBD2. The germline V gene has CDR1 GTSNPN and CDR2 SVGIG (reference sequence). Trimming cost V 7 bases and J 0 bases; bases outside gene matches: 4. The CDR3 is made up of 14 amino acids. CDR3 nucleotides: TGTGCCTCTCGGGGGGGCCCGAACACCGGGGAGCTGTTTTTT. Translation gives CASRGGPNTGELFF. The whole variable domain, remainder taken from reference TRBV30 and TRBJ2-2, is SQTIHQWPATLVQPVGSPLSLECTVEGTSNPNLYWYRQAAGRGLQLLFYSVGIGQISSEVPQNLSASRPQDRQFILSSKKLLLSDSGFYLCASRGGPNTGELFFGEGSRLTVL.

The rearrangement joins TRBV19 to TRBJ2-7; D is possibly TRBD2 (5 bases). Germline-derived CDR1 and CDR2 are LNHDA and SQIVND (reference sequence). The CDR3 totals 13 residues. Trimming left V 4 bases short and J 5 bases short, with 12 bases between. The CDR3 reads CASSKPGFDEQYF. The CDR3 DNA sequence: TGTGCCAGTAGTAAGCCGGGGTTCGACGAGCAGTACTTC. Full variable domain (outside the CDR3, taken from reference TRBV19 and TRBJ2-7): DGGITQSPKYLFRKEGQNVTLSCEQNLNHDAMYWYRQDPGQGLRLIYYSQIVNDFQKGDIAEGYSVSREKKESFPLTVTSAQKNPTAFYLCASSKPGFDEQYFGPGTRLTVT.

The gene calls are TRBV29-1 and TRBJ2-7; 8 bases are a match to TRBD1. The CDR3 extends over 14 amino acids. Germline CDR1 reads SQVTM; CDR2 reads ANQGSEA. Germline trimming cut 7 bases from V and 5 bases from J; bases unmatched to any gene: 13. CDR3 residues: CSAASRDRYDEQYF. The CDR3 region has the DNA TGCAGCGCCGCGTCCCGGGACAGGTACGACGAGCAGTACTTC.

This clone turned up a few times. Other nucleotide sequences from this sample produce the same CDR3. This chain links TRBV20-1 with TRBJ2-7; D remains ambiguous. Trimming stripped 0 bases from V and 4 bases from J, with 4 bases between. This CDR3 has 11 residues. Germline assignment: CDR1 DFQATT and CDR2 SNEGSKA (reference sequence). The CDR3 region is CSARDNYEQYF. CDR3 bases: TGCAGTGCTAGAGATAATTACGAGCAGTACTTC.

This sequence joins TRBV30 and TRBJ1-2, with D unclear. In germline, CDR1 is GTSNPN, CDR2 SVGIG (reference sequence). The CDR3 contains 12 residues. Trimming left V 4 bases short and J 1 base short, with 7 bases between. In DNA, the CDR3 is TGTGCCTGGAAGGAGGGTAACTATGGCTACACCTTC. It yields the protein CAWKEGNYGYTF.

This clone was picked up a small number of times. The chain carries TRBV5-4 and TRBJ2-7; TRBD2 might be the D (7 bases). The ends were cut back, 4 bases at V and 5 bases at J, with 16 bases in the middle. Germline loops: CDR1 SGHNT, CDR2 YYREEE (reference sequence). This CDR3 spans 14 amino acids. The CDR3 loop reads CASSLGAGVDEQYF. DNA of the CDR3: TGTGCCAGCAGCCTGGGGGCGGGAGTGGACGAGCAGTACTTC.

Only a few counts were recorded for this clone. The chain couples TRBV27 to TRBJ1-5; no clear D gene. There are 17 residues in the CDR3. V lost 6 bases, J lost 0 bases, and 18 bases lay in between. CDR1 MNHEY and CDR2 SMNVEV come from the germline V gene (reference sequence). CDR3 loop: CASRRDWRAYSNQPQHF. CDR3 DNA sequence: TGTGCCAGCAGGAGAGACTGGAGGGCTTATAGCAATCAGCCCCAGCATTTT.

The chain's CDR3 is CASSAGQLGTDTQYF. The CDR3 bases are TGTGCCAGCAGTGCGGGACAGCTTGGCACAGATACGCAGTATTTT. The chain is built from TRBV2 and TRBJ2-3, with 7 bases aligning to TRBD1. The CDR3 spans 15 residues. CDR1 SNHLY and CDR2 FYNNEI come from the germline V gene. J gave up 1 base and V 4 bases, and 5 bases lay outside the gene matches. The complete variable domain, with remaining parts taken from reference TRBV2 and TRBJ2-3, reads EPEVTQTPSHQVTQMGQEVILRCVPISNHLYFYWYRQILGQKVEFLVSFYNNEISEKSEIFDDQFSVERPDGSNFTLKIRSTKLEDSAMYFCASSAGQLGTDTQYFGPGTRLTVL.

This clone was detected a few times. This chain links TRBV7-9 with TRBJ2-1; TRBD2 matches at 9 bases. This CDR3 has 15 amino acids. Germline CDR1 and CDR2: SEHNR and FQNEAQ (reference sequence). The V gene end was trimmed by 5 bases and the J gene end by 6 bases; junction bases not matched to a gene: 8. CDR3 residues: CASSKPGLASNEQFF. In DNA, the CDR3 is TGTGCCAGCAGCAAACCGGGACTAGCTTCCAATGAGCAGTTCTTC. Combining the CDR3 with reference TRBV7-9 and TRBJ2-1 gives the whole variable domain DTGVSQNPRHKITKRGQNVTFRCDPISEHNRLYWYRQTLGQGPEFLTYFQNEAQLEKSRLLSDRFSAERPKGSFSTLEIQRTEQGDSAMYLCASSKPGLASNEQFFGPGTRLTVL.

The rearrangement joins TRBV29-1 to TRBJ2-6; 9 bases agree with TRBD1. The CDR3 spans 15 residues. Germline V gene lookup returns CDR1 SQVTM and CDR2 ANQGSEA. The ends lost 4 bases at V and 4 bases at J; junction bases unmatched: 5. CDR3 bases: TGCAGCGTTGCTACAGGGGGCGCCGGGGCCAACGTCCTGACTTTC. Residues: CSVATGGAGANVLTF.

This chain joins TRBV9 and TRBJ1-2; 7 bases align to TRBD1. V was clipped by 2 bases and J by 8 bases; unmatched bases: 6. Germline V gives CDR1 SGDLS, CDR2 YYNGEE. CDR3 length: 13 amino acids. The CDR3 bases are TGTGCCAGCAGCGTTACCGGGACAGTGGGCTACACCTTC. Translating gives CASSVTGTVGYTF.

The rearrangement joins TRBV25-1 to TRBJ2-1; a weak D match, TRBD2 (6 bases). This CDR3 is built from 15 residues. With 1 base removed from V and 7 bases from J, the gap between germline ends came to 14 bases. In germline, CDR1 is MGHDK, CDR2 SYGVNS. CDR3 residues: CASSEWLAAFNEQFF. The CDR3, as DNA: TGTGCCAGCAGTGAATGGTTAGCGGCGTTTAATGAGCAGTTCTTC.

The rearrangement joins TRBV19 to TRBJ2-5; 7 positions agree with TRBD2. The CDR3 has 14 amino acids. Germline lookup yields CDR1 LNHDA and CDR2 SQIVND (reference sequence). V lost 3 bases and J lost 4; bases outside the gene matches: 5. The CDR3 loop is CASSIGGTGETQYF. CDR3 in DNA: TGTGCCAGTAGTATCGGGGGGACGGGAGAGACCCAGTACTTC.

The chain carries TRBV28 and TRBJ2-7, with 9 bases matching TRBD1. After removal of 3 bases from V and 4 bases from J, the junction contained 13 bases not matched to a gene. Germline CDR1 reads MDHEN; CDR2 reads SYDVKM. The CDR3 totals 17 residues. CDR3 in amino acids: CASSFPLDRGGGYEQYF. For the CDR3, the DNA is TGTGCCAGCAGTTTTCCCTTAGACAGGGGGGGAGGGTACGAGCAGTACTTC.

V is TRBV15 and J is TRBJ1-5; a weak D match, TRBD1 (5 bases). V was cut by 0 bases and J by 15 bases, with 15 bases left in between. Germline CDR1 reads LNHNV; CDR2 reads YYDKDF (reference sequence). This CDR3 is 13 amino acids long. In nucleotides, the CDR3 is TGTGCCACCAGCAGAGATCTACAGGCCTCGGGGCATTTT. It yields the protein CATSRDLQASGHF.

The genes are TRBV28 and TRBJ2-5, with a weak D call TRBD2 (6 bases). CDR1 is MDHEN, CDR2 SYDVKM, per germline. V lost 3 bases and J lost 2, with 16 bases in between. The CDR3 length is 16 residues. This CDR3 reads CASSFSGGTIQETQYF. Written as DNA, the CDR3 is TGTGCCAGCAGTTTTTCGGGCGGGACGATTCAAGAGACCCAGTACTTC. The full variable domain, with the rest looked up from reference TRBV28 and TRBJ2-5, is DVKVTQSSRYLVKRTGEKVFLECVQDMDHENMFWYRQDPGLGLRLIYFSYDVKMKEKGDIPEGYSVSREKKERFSLILESASTNQTSMYLCASSFSGGTIQETQYFGPGTRLLVL.

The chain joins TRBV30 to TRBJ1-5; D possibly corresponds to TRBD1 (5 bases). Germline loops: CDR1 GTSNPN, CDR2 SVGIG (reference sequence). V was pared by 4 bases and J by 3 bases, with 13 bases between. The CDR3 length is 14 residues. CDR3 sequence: CAWNHAGVNQPQHF. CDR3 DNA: TGTGCCTGGAATCACGCGGGGGTCAATCAGCCCCAGCATTTT.

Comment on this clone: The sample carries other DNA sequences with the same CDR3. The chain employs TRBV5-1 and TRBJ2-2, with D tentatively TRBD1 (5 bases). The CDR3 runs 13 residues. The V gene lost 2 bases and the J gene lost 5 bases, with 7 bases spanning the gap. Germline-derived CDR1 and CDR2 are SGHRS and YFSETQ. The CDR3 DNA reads TGCGCCAGCAGCTTCCAGGGAACCGGGGAGCTGTTTTTT. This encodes CASSFQGTGELFF.

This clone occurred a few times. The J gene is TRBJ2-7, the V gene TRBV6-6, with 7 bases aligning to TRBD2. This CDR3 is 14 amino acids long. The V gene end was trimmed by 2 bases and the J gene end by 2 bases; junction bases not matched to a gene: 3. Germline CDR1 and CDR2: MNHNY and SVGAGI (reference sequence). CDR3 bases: TGTGCCAGCAGTTACAGCGGGGCTACCTACGAGCAGTACTTC. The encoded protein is CASSYSGATYEQYF.

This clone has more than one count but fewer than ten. CDR3 coding DNA: TGCGCCAGCAGCCAAGATGCGACTCGAGGTTACACCTTC. Translated, it gives CASSQDATRGYTF. The chain joins TRBV4-1 to TRBJ1-2; D is ambiguous. This CDR3 contains 13 residues. Between the trimmed V and J ends, which lost 0 bases and 11 bases, there was a span of 13 bases. Germline values: CDR1 MGHRA, CDR2 YSYEKL.

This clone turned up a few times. As DNA, the CDR3 is TGTGCCAGCAGTCTCACAATCGCCATGGCCGAGCAGTACTTC. Residues: CASSLTIAMAEQYF. The rearrangement links TRBV28 to TRBJ2-7; no definite D call. V was trimmed by 5 bases and J by 6 bases, leaving 17 bases between them. This CDR3 contains 14 residues. Germline CDR1 MDHEN, CDR2 SYDVKM. Full variable domain (rest looked up from reference TRBV28 and TRBJ2-7): DVKVTQSSRYLVKRTGEKVFLECVQDMDHENMFWYRQDPGLGLRLIYFSYDVKMKEKGDIPEGYSVSREKKERFSLILESASTNQTSMYLCASSLTIAMAEQYFGPGTRLTVT.

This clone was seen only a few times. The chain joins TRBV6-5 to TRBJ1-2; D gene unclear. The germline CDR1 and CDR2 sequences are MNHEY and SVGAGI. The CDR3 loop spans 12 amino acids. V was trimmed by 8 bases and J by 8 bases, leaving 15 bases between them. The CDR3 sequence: CASGTHGNGYTF. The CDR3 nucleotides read TGTGCCAGCGGTACCCACGGGAACGGCTACACCTTC.

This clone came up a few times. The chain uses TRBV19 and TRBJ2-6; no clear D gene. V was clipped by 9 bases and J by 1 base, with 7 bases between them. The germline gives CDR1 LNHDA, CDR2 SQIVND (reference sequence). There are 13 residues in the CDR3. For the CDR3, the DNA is TGTGCCAGCGAGGAATCTGGGGCCAACGTCCTGACTTTC. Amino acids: CASEESGANVLTF. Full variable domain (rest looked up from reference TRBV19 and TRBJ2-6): DGGITQSPKYLFRKEGQNVTLSCEQNLNHDAMYWYRQDPGQGLRLIYYSQIVNDFQKGDIAEGYSVSREKKESFPLTVTSAQKNPTAFYLCASEESGANVLTFGAGSRLTVL.

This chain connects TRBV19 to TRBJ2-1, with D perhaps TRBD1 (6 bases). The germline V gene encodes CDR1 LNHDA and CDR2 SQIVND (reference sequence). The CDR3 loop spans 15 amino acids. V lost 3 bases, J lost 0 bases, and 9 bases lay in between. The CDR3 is CASSMGTPSYNEQFF. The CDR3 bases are TGTGCCAGTAGTATGGGGACACCCTCCTACAATGAGCAGTTCTTC.

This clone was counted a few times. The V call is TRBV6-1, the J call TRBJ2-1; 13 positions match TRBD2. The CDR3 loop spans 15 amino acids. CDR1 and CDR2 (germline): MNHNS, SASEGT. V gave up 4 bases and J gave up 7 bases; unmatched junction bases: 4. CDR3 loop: CASSGGLAGVNEQFF. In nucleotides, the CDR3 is TGTGCCAGCAGTGGAGGACTAGCGGGAGTTAATGAGCAGTTCTTC.